The entry below describes one TCR beta chain. This clone's antigen is unknown. The sample holds no much larger clone one base away, and base qualities are not on file. The sample comes from a study of blood T cell repertoires in COVID-19 (TCRdb year 2020). Regarding the study in general: Samples covering the acute and convalescent phases of COVID-19 were provided by collaborators in the United States, Italy and Spain. Deeply sampled blood TCRbeta repertoires from subjects exposed to, actively infected with, or recovered from COVID-19 were included in the dataset. The material from the prospective study consisted of cDNA or gDNA derived from T cells, B-cell-depleted T cells, or PBMCs. The sample metadata nearly always contained a de-identified subject ID, COVID-19 status, age in years and sex. The repertoires were released in a freely available public database meant as a resource for research on the immune response to SARS-CoV-2. Where HLA class I and class II types were available, the types were taken from metadata supplied by the sample provider, not from assay-based typing. The samples were drawn from two sources: the first 160 participants of the ongoing ImmuneRACE study, and about 1,300 subjects contributed by 6 global collaborators.

V is cut by 4 bases and J by 2 bases, and the space between the germline ends is 10 bases. The CDR3 holds 14 amino acids from the cysteine to the phenylalanine. Just CDR3 DNA is preserved here, 42 bases in frame from base 1. Via the germline V gene, CDR1 is MDHEN and CDR2 SYDVKM. In Seattle, one collaborating source enrolled patients while the infection was active and tracked those patients longitudinally over the course of disease. Collaborating institutions collected whole blood in K2EDTA tubes following their own protocols. For TCRbeta analysis, collaborator samples were shipped as frozen whole blood, as isolated PBMCs, or as DNA extracted from either sample type. The paper's findings and limits, for the study overall: How much clinical and demographic metadata was included differed by source and by participant, and the metadata was provided uncurated.

TCRbeta CDR3 regions were amplified from genomic DNA by means of the immunoSEQ Assay, a bias-controlled multiplex PCR. Processing in the source paper ran as follows. The number of nucleated cells in each sample was estimated by amplification of reference gene primers within the assay. Sequence reads were collapsed and filtered to measure the absolute abundance of every unique TCRbeta CDR3 rearrangement. For each sample, productive Simpson clonality was calculated as the square root of Simpson's diversity index across productive rearrangements. Imported from immuneACCESS, the table was reduced by TCRdb to in-frame sequences with V and J called. These copies leave out some clones; in studies compared against another copy, an unresolved V gene accounts for under half, and the cause of the remainder is not known. V, J and clone size derive from that table, while D and trimming were established from the DNA sequence. The sample contains roughly 200,000 clones, about 85% of them found a single time. Of the sample, 10% falls within the top ten clones.

The rearrangement joined TRBV28 to TRBJ2-3; the D region possibly corresponds to TRBD1 (6 bases align). The TCR originated in a woman between 50 and 59 years old with COVID-19, enrolled during active disease. The sequenced sample was peripheral blood. The CDR3 reads as follows: CASSWGQNTDTQYF. The sequenced DNA: TGTGCCAGCAGTTGGGGGCAGAACACAGATACGCAGTATTTT.